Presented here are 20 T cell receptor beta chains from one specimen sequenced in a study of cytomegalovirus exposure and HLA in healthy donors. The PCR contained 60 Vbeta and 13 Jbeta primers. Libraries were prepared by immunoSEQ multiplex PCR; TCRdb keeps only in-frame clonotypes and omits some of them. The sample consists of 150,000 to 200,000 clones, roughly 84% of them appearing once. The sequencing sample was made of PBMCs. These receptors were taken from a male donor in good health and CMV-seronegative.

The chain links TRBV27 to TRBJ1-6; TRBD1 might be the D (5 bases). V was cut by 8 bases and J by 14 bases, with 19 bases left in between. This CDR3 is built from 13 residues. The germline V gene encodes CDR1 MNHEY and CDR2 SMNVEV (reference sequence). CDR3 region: CASPPVGGGTLHF. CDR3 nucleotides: TGTGCCAGCCCCCCGGTTGGGGGGGGAACCCTCCACTTT.

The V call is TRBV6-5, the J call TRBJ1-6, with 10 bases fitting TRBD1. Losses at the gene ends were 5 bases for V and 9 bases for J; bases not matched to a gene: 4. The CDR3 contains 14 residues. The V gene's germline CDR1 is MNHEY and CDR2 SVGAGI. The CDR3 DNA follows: TGTGCCAGCAGTCTGGACAGGGGGATTTCACCCCTCCACTTT. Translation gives CASSLDRGISPLHF.

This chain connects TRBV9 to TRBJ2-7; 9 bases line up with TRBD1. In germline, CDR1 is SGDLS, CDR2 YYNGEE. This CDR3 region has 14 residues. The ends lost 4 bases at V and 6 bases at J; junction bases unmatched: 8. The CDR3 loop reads CASSPIGTGFEQYF. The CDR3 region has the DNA TGTGCCAGCAGCCCAATAGGGACAGGGTTCGAGCAGTACTTC. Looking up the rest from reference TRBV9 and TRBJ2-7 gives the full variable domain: DSGVTQTPKHLITATGQRVTLRCSPRSGDLSVYWYQQSLDQGLQFLIQYYNGEERAKGNILERFSAQQFPDLHSELNLSSLELGDSALYFCASSPIGTGFEQYFGPGTRLTVT.

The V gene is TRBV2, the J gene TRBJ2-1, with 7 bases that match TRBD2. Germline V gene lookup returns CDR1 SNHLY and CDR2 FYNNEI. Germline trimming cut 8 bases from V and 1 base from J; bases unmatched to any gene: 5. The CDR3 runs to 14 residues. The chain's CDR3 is CASYGGVSYNEQFF. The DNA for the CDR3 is TGTGCCAGCTATGGGGGGGTTTCCTACAATGAGCAGTTCTTC. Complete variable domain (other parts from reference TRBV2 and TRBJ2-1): EPEVTQTPSHQVTQMGQEVILRCVPISNHLYFYWYRQILGQKVEFLVSFYNNEISEKSEIFDDQFSVERPDGSNFTLKIRSTKLEDSAMYFCASYGGVSYNEQFFGPGTRLTVL.

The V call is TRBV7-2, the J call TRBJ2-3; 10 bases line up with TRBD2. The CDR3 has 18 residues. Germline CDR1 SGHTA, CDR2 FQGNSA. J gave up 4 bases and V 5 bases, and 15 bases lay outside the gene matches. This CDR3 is CASSPGLSGRAGADTQYF. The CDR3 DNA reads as TGTGCCAGCAGCCCAGGTCTGAGCGGGAGGGCCGGAGCAGATACGCAGTATTTT.

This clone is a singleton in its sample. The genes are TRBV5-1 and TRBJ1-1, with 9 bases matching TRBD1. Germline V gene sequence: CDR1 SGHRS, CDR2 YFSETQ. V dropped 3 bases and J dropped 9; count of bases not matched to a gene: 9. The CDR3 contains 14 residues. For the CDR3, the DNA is TGCGCCAGCAGCTCGGGGGATGGGACAGGGAAAGCTTTCTTT. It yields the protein CASSSGDGTGKAFF.

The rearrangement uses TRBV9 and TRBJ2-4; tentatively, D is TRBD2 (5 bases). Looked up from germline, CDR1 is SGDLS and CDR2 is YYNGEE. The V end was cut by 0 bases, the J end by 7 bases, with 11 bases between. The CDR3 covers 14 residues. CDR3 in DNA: TGTGCCAGCAGCGTAGGCGGGTTGGCTAACATTCAGTACTTC. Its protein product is CASSVGGLANIQYF. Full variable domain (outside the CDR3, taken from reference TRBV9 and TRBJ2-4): DSGVTQTPKHLITATGQRVTLRCSPRSGDLSVYWYQQSLDQGLQFLIQYYNGEERAKGNILERFSAQQFPDLHSELNLSSLELGDSALYFCASSVGGLANIQYFGAGTRLSVL.

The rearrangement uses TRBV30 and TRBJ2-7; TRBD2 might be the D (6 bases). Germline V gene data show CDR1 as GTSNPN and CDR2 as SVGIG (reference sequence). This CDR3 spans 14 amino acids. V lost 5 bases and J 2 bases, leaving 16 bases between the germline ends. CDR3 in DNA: TGTGCCTGGGGAGGGCTAGAGCGAACCTACGAGCAGTACTTC. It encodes CAWGGLERTYEQYF.

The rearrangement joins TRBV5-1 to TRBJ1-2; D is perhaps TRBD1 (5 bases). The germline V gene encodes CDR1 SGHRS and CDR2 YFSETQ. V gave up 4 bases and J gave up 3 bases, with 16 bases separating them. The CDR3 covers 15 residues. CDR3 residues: CASSAGTATYYGYTF. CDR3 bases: TGCGCCAGCAGCGCGGGGACGGCCACTTACTATGGCTACACCTTC.

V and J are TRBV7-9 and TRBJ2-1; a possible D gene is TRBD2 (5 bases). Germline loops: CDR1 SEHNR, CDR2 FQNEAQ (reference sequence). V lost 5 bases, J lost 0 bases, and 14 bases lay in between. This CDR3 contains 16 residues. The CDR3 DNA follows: TGTGCCAGCAGCGGTCGTATGGGAGACTCCTACAATGAGCAGTTCTTC. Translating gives CASSGRMGDSYNEQFF.

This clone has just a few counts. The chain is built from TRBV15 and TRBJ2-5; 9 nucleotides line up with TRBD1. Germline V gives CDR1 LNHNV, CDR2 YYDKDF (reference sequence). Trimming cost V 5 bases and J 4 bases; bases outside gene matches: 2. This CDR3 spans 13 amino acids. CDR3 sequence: CATSRQGGETQYF. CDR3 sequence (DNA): TGTGCCACCAGCCGACAGGGGGGAGAGACCCAGTACTTC.

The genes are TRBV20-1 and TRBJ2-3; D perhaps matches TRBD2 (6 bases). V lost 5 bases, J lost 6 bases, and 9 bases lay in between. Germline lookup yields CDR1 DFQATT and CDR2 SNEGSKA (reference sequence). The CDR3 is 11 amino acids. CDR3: CSAPDYDTQYF. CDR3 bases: TGCAGTGCTCCGGACTACGATACGCAGTATTTT.

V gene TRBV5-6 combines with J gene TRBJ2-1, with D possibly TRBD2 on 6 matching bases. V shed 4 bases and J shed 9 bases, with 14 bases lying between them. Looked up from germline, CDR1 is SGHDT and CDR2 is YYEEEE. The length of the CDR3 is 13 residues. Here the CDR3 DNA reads TGTGCCAGCAGCCCTCGCCTGGAGGGTGAGCAGTTCTTC. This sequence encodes CASSPRLEGEQFF.

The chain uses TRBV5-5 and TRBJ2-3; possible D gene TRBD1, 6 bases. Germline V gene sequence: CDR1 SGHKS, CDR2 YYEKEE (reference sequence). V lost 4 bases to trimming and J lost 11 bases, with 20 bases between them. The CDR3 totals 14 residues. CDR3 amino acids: CASSPSTGQSVQYF. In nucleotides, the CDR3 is TGTGCCAGCAGCCCGTCGACAGGCCAAAGTGTGCAGTATTTT.

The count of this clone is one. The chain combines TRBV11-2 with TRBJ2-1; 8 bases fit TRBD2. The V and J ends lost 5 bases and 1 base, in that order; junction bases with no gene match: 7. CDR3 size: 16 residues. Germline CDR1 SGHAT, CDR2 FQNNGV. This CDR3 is CASSTLAGKSYNEQFF. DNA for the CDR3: TGTGCCAGCAGCACCTTAGCGGGGAAATCCTACAATGAGCAGTTCTTC.

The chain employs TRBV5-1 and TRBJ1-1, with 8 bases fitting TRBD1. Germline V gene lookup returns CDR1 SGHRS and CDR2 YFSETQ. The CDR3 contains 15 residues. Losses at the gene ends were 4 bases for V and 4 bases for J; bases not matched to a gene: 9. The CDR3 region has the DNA TGCGCCAGCAGCGACCGGGACAGGAAAGGCACTGAAGCTTTCTTT. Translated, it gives CASSDRDRKGTEAFF. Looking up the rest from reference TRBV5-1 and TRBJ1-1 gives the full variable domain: KAGVTQTPRYLIKTRGQQVTLSCSPISGHRSVSWYQQTPGQGLQFLFEYFSETQRNKGNFPGRFSGRQFSNSRSEMNVSTLELGDSALYLCASSDRDRKGTEAFFGQGTRLTVV.

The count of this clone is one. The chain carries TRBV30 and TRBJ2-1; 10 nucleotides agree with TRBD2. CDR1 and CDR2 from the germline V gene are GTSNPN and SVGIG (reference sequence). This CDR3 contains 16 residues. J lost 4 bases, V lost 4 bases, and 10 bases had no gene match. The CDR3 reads CAWTQRASGGYNEQFF. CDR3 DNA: TGTGCCTGGACTCAACGGGCTAGCGGGGGTTACAATGAGCAGTTCTTC.

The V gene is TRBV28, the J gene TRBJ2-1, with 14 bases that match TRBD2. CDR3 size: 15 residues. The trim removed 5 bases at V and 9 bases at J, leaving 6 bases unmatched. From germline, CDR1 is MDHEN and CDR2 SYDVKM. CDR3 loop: CASSPGLAGVGEQFF. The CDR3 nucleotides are TGTGCCAGCAGTCCGGGACTAGCGGGAGTTGGTGAGCAGTTCTTC.

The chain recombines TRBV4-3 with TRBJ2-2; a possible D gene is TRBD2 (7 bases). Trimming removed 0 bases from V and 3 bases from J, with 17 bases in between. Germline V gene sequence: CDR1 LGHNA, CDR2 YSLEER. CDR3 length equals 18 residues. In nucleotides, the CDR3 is TGCGCCAGCAGCCAAGATCATGCCAGGGGACTATACACCGGGGAGCTGTTTTTT. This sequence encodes CASSQDHARGLYTGELFF.

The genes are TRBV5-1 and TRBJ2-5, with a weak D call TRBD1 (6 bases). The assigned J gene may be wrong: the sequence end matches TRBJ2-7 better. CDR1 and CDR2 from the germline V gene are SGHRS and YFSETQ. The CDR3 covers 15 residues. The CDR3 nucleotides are TGCGCCAGCAGCTTGGATCCAGGGGCAGGGTCCGAGCAGTACTTC. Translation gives CASSLDPGAGSEQYF.